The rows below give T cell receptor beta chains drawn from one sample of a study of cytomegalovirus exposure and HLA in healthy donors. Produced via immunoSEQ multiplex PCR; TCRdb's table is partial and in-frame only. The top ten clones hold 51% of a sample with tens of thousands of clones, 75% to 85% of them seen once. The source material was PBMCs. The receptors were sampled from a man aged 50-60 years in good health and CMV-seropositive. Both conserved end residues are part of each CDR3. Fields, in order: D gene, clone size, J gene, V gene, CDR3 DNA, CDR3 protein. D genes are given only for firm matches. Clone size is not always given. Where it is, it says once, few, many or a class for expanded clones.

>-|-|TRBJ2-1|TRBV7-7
TGTGCCAGCAGCCTCAGGGGTTCCATGGGGGATGAGCAGTTCTTC
CASSLRGSMGDEQFF
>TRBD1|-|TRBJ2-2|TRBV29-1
TGCAGCGTTGAATGGGACAGGGTGTCCGGGGAGCTGTTTTTT
CSVEWDRVSGELFF
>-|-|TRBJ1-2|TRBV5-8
TGTGCCCGCAGCTTGGGGGAGGCACCTGGCTACACCTTC
CARSLGEAPGYTF
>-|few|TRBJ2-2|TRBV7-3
TGTGCCAGCAGCTTAAGTCCAGGGATGAACACCGGGGAGCTGTTTTTT
CASSLSPGMNTGELFF
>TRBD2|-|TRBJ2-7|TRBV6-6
TGTGCCAGCAGTGCCGGGACTAGCGGGAGAGGCTACGAGCAGTACTTC
CASSAGTSGRGYEQYF
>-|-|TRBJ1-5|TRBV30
TGTGCCTGGAAACAGGGCCTGGACCAGCCCCAGCATTTT
CAWKQGLDQPQHF
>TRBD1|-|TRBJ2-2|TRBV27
TGTGCCAGCAGTGACCGACAGGGACACACCGGGGAGCTGTTTTTT
CASSDRQGHTGELFF
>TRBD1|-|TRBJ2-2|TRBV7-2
TGTGCCAGCAGCTTAACAGGGGGCGCGAACGGGGAGCTGTTTTTT
CASSLTGGANGELFF
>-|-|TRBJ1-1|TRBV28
TGTGCCAGCAGTTTGCCAGGGAACACTGAAGCTTTCTTT
CASSLPGNTEAFF
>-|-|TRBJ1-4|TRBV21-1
TGTGCCAGCAGCAATAGAGTGGCCGACAGGGGAGAAGAAAAACTGTTTTTT
CASSNRVADRGEEKLFF
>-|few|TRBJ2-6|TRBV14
TGTGCCAGCAGCCAAGATGTTGCGTCTGGGGCCAACGTCCTGACTTTC
CASSQDVASGANVLTF
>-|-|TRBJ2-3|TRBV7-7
TGTGCCAGCAGCAGCGGGACACGAGGCACAGATACGCAGTATTTT
CASSSGTRGTDTQYF
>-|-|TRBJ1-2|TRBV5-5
TGTGCCAGCAGCTCTGCAGGGATGGGCTATGGCTACACCTTC
CASSSAGMGYGYTF
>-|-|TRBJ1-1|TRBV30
TGTGCCTGGAGTGTAGGTGGGGGGGACATAAATGCTTTCTTT
CAWSVGGGDINAFF
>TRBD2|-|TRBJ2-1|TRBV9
TGTGCCAGCAGCCCCGTTGCTAGCGGGAGGAAGGGTGAGCAGTTCTTC
CASSPVASGRKGEQFF
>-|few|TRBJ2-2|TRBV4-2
TGTGCCAGCAGCCAAGAGTTTGTAGGACTATCCCCCGGGGAGCTGTTTTTT
CASSQEFVGLSPGELFF
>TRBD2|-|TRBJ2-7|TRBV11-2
TGTGCCAGCAGCTCAAGCGGGAGGGTCTACGAGCAGTACTTC
CASSSSGRVYEQYF
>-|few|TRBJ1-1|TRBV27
TGTGCCAGCACCCGTAGACAGTGGAACACTGAAGCTTTCTTT
CASTRRQWNTEAFF
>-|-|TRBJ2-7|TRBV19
TGTGCCAGTAGTCCCATCACAGGGAGCTACGGGCAGTACTTC
CASSPITGSYGQYF
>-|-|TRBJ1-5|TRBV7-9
TGTGCCAGCAGCTCTCCGGTTGAACAGGGCCCCAATCAGCCCCAGCATTTT
CASSSPVEQGPNQPQHF
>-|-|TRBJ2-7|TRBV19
TGTGCCAGTAGTCCCGCCAGGCTAAGCTACGAGCAGTACTTC
CASSPARLSYEQYF
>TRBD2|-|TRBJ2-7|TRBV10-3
TGTGCCATCAGTGAAAGTCCGGGTGTCGGGACTAGCGGCTCCTACGAGCAGTACTTC
CAISESPGVGTSGSYEQYF
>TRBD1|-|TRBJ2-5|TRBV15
TGTGCCACCAGTTTACAGGGGGCGCCTGCGGAGACACAGTACTTC
CATSLQGAPAETQYF
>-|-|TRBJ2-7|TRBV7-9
TGTGCCAGCAGCCATGAACTAGCTACCTACGAGCAGTACTTC
CASSHELATYEQYF
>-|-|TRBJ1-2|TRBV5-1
TGCGCCAGCAGCTTGCGGGGGGATGGCTACACCTTC
CASSLRGDGYTF
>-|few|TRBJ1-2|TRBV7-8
TGTGCCAGCAGCCCGGAGGGGGGGGTTGGTGGCTACACCTTC
CASSPEGGVGGYTF
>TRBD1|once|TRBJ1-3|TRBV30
TGTGCCTGGAGTGTAACCGGGACAGTCTCTGGAAACACCATATATTTT
CAWSVTGTVSGNTIYF
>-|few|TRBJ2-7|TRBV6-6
TGTGCCAGCAGTGTGGGGAGGGGGAACTACGAGCAGTACTTC
CASSVGRGNYEQYF
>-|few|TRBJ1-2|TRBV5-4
TGTGCCAGCAGCGACCCTCTAGGGCGGGGGAACTATGGCTACACCTTC
CASSDPLGRGNYGYTF
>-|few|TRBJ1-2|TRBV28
TGTGCCAGCAGTGCCCAGACAGCTAACTATGGCTACACCTTC
CASSAQTANYGYTF
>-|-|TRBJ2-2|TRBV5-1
TGCGCCAGCAGCTTGATGTCGACCGGGGAGCTGTTTTTT
CASSLMSTGELFF
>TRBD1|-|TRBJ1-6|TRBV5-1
TGCGCCAGCAGACAGACAGGGGCCCACTATAATTCACCCCTCCACTTT
CASRQTGAHYNSPLHF
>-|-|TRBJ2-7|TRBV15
TGTGCCACCAGCCGAAACAAGGACAGCTACGAGCAGTACTTC
CATSRNKDSYEQYF
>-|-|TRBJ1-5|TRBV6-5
TGTGCCAGCAGTGAGCCGGGTCACGGGGGGCCCCAGCATTTT
CASSEPGHGGPQHF
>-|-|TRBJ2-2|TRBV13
TGTGCCAGCAGCCCACAGGGTTATAACGGGGAGCTGTTTTTT
CASSPQGYNGELFF
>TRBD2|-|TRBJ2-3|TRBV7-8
TGTGCCAGCAGCTGGACAGGACTAGCGGGGGGTACGCAGTATTTT
CASSWTGLAGGTQYF